A few counts support the clone carrying this T cell receptor beta chain. The data were taken from a study of control samples from healthy donors and cancer patients. V lost 6 bases, J lost 4 bases, and 6 bases stayed unmatched. There are 15 residues in the CDR3. CDR1 and CDR2 from the germline V gene are MRHNA and SNTAGT. TCRdb's table, derived via immunoSEQ multiplex PCR, lists solely in-frame clones and lacks some. The sample lists about 35,000 clones; 70% to 90% were seen once. What was sequenced was PBMCs. The rearrangement joins TRBV6-4 to TRBJ2-2; TRBD1 matches 9 bases. The receptor's source is a woman between 35 and 50 years old with lung cancer. The CDR3 here is CASSPGQGLTGELFF. The CDR3 bases are TGTGCCAGCAGCCCGGGACAGGGCCTCACCGGGGAGCTGTTTTTT.